Listed below are T cell receptor beta chains from one sample, sequenced in a study of T-cell memory formation after mild COVID-19. TCRdb itself ran the 5' RACE reads through MiXCR, one entry per CDR3 protein. Found here are around 300,000 distinct CDR3 sequences, 7.5% to 9.5% of them singletons; the top ten hold about 22%. Sequenced: PBMCs or a T cell subset sorted from them (not recorded which). The receptor source for this set is a man younger than 30 who had mild COVID-19 (a few samples of this study predate the infection). Cell type and time point are not known. CDR3s include the opening cysteine and the closing phenylalanine or tryptophan. D genes are given only for firm matches. Expanded clones get a size class; other rows say once, few or many, or leave the size out.

clone size,V gene,D gene,J gene,CDR3 protein,CDR3 DNA
few,TRBV7-9,TRBD2,TRBJ2-5,CASSSGTSGDRETQYF,TGTGCCAGCAGCTCGGGAACTAGCGGGGACAGGGAGACCCAGTACTTC
many,TRBV5-1,.,TRBJ2-5,CASSLEGGRQETQYF,TGCGCCAGCAGCTTGGAGGGGGGCCGACAAGAGACCCAGTACTTC
.,TRBV6-2/TRBV6-3,.,TRBJ1-2,CASSYSTRDPYGYTF,TGTGCCAGCAGTTACTCGACGCGGGACCCCTATGGCTACACCTTC
few,TRBV7-6,TRBD2,TRBJ2-5,CASAPGGPQETQYF,TGTGCCAGCGCCCCGGGGGGGCCGCAAGAGACCCAGTACTTC
.,TRBV5-1,.,TRBJ2-2,CASMRDGANTGELFF,TGCGCCAGCATGAGGGACGGGGCGAACACCGGGGAGCTGTTTTTT
.,TRBV5-1,.,TRBJ2-1,CASSLSGRNNEQFF,TGCGCCAGCAGCTTGTCGGGGAGGAACAATGAGCAGTTCTTC
few,TRBV3-1,TRBD2,TRBJ2-4,CASRPSGGGKNIQYF,TGTGCCAGCAGACCTAGCGGGGGGGGAAAAAACATTCAGTACTTC
many,TRBV28,.,TRBJ1-6,CASSLTRHSPLHF,TGTGCCAGCAGTTTAACCAGGCATTCACCCCTCCACTTT
.,TRBV6-1,.,TRBJ1-6,CASSEAGRDFNSPLHF,TGTGCCAGCAGTGAAGCCGGCAGGGATTTCAATTCACCCCTCCACTTT
many,TRBV6-5,TRBD1,TRBJ2-7,CASSYSNPGQGSYEQYF,TGTGCCAGCAGTTACTCGAACCCGGGACAGGGGTCTTACGAGCAGTACTTC
many,TRBV10-2,TRBD1,TRBJ2-7,CASSEIRGSEQYF,TGCGCCAGCAGTGAAATCAGGGGGAGCGAGCAGTACTTC
.,TRBV5-1,.,TRBJ1-4,CASSSNGGGGEKLFF,TGCGCCAGCAGCTCAAACGGGGGAGGAGGCGAAAAACTGTTTTTT
many,TRBV5-1,.,TRBJ1-6,CASSWDGLKDSPLHF,TGCGCCAGCAGCTGGGACGGACTCAAGGATTCACCCCTCCACTTT
few,TRBV12-3/TRBV12-4,TRBD1,TRBJ2-7,CASSLVGTGVKQYF,TGTGCCAGCAGTTTAGTCGGGACAGGGGTCAAGCAGTACTTC